This TCR beta chain was found in a study of human T cells and chemical hapten exposure. Whole-study findings and limits: DPC sensitization did not alter TCRs above 1 in 1000 frequency. More PT1 expanded TCRs went with higher patch test scores.

Described time point: patch test 1, 2 weeks after DPC sensitization. Described treatment: therapeutic diphenylcyclopropenone sensitization with weekly scalp DPC. People who gave samples had alopecia, were 18 to 70 years old, and were suitable for DPC. Ten or more counts support this clonotype. Its antigen is not identified. TCRdb reprocessed the RACE reads via MiXCR and lists one record per CDR3 protein. The repertoire includes around 300,000 distinct CDR3 sequences, approximately 6.3% of them detected once, and 7.5% to 9% sits in the top ten. The sequences come from whole blood, collected in connection with sensitization to the hapten diphenylcyclopropenone (DPC). The source of this sequence is a woman under 30 with alopecia areata. Some clones in this sample may be carry-over from other donors' samples.

Here the CDR3 reads CASSYPRYSGRSDTQYF. CDR3 in DNA: TGTGCCAGCAGTTACCCCCGGTACAGCGGCCGCTCAGATACGCAGTATTTT. This sequence joins TRBV6-2 or TRBV6-3 and TRBJ2-3; D may be TRBD2 (5 bases). Germline CDR1 MNHEY, CDR2 SVGEGT. The CDR3 loop spans 17 amino acids. With 2 bases removed from V and 4 bases from J, the gap between germline ends came to 19 bases.